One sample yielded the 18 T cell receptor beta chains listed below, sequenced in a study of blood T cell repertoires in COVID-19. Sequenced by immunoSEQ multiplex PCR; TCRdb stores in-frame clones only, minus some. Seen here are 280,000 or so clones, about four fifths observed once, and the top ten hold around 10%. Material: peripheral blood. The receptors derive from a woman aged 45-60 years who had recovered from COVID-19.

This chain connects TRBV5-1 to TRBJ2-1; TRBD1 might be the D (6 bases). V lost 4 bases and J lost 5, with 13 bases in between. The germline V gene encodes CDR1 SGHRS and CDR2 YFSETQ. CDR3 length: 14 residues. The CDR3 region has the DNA TGCGCCAGCAGCAGGGATACAGGGAACAATGAGCAGTTCTTC. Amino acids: CASSRDTGNNEQFF.

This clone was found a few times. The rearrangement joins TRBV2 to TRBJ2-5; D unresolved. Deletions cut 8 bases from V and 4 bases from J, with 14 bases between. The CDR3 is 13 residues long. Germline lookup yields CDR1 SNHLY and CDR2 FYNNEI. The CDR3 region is CASQAALIETQYF. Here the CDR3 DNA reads TGTGCCAGCCAGGCTGCCCTGATAGAGACCCAGTACTTC.

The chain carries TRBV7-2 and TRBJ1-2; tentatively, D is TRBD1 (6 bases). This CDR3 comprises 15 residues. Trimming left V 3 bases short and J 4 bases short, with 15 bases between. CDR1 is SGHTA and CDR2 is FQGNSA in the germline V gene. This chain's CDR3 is CASSFSGARSYGYTF. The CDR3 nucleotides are TGTGCCAGCAGCTTCTCAGGGGCTAGGAGCTATGGCTACACCTTC.

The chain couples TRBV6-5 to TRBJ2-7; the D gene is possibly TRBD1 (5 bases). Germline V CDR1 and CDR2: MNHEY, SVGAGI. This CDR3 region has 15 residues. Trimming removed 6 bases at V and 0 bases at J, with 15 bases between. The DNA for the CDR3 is TGTGCCAGCAGACGTGGGGCAGTTACCTCCTACGAGCAGTACTTC. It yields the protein CASRRGAVTSYEQYF.

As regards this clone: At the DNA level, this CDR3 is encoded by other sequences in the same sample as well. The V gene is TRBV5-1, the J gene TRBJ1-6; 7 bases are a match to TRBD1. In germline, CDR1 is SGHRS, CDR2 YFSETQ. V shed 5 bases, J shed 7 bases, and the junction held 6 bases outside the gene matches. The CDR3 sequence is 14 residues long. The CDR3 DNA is TGCGCCAGCAGTCCCGGGACAGAGAATTCACCCCTCCACTTT. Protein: CASSPGTENSPLHF.

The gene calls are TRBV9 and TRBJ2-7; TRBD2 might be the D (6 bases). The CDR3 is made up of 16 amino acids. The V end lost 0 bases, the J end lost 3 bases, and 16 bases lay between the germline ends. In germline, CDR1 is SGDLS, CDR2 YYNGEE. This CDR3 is CASSVGGDPRGYEQYF. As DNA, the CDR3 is TGTGCCAGCAGCGTAGGGGGGGACCCGAGGGGCTACGAGCAGTACTTC.

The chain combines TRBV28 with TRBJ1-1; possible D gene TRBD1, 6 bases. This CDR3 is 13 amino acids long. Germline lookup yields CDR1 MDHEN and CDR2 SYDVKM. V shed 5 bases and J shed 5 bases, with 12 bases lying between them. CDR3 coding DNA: TGTGCCAGCAGTCCCACAGGGAAGACTGAAGCTTTCTTT. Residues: CASSPTGKTEAFF.

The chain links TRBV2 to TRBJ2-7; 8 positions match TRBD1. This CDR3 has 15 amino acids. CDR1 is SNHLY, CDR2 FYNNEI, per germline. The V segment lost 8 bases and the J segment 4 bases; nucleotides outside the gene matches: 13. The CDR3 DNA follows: TGTGCCAGCGGTAGAACTTGGACAGGGAGGTACGAGCAGTACTTC. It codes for CASGRTWTGRYEQYF.

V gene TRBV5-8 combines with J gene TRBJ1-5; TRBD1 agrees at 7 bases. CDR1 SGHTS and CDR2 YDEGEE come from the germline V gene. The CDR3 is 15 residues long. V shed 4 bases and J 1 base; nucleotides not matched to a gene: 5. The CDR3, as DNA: TGTGCCAGCAGCGCGGGACAGTCCAGCAATCAGCCCCAGCATTTT. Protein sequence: CASSAGQSSNQPQHF.

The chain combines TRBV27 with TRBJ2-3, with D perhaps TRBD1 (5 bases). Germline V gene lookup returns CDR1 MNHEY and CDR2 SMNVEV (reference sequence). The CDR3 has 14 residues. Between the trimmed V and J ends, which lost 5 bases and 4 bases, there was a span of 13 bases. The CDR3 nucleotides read TGTGCCAGCAGTAGGCAGGTAGGGGCAGATACGCAGTATTTT. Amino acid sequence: CASSRQVGADTQYF.

The CDR3: CASRPTGAGYGYTF. The CDR3 nucleotides read TGTGCCAGCAGACCTACAGGGGCGGGCTATGGCTACACCTTC. The V gene is TRBV6-5, the J gene TRBJ1-2; 7 nucleotides match TRBD1. This CDR3 is built from 14 residues. CDR1 is MNHEY, CDR2 SVGAGI, per germline. Trimming took 6 bases from V and 4 from J; bases not matched to a gene: 8.

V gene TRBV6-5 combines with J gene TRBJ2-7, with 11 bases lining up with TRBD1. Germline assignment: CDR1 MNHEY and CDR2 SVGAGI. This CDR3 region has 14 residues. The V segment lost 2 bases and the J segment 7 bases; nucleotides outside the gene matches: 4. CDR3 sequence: CASSYGQGAGEQYF. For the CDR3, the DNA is TGTGCCAGCAGTTACGGACAGGGGGCAGGTGAGCAGTACTTC.

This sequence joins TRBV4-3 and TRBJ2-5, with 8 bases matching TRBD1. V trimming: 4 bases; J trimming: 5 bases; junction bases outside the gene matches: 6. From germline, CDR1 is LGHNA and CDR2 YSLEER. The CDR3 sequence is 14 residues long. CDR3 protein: CASSRGQGRETQYF. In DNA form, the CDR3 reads TGCGCCAGCAGCCGCGGACAGGGTCGGGAGACCCAGTACTTC.

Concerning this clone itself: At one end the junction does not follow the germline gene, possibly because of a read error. The CDR3 here is CASSIGRGYNYGYTF. In DNA form, the CDR3 reads TGTGCCAGCAGCATAGGTAGGGGATATAACTACGGCTACACCTTC. The genes are TRBV7-2 and TRBJ1-2; possible D gene TRBD1, 5 bases. The germline V gene has CDR1 SGHTA and CDR2 FQGNSA. CDR3 size: 15 residues.

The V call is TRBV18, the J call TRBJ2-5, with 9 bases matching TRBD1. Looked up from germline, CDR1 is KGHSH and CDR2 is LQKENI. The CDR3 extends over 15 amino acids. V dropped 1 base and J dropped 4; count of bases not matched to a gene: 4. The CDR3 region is CASSPLMGQGETQYF. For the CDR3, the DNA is TGTGCCAGCTCACCACTCATGGGACAGGGAGAGACCCAGTACTTC.

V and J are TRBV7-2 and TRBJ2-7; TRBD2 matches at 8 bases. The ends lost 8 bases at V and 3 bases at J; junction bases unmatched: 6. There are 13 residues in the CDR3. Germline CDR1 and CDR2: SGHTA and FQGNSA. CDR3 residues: CASGTGGNYEQYF. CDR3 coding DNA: TGTGCCAGCGGGACGGGGGGGAACTACGAGCAGTACTTC.

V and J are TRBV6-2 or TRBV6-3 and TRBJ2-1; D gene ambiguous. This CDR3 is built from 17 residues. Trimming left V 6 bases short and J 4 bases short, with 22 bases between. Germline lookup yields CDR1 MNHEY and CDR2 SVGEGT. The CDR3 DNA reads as TGTGCCAGCAGCCCTTCGAGTAAGAGATCCTCATACAATGAGCAGTTCTTC. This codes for CASSPSSKRSSYNEQFF.

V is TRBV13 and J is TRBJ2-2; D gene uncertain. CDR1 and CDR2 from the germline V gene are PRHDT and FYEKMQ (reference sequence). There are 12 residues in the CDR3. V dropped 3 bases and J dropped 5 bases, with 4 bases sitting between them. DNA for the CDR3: TGTGCCAGCAGCTTGCGGACCGGGGAGCTGTTTTTT. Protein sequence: CASSLRTGELFF.